What follows are 7 T cell receptor beta chains derived from one specimen sequenced in a study of cytomegalovirus exposure and HLA in healthy donors. Primers included in the PCR were 60 Vbeta and 13 Jbeta primers. Sequenced by immunoSEQ multiplex PCR; TCRdb stores in-frame clones only, minus some. This sample's table has 30,000 to 50,000 clones. The sample comprised PBMCs. The receptors derive from a woman aged 25 to 39 in good health and CMV-seropositive.

This sequence joins TRBV10-1 and TRBJ2-1, with 14 positions matching TRBD2. In germline, CDR1 is WNHNN, CDR2 SYGVQD (reference sequence). The CDR3 is 14 residues long. The V segment lost 6 bases and the J segment 15 bases; nucleotides outside the gene matches: 10. The CDR3 loop is CASSRLAGGIGVFF. CDR3 in DNA: TGCGCCAGCAGCCGACTAGCGGGGGGGATAGGGGTGTTCTTC.

V gene TRBV19 combines with J gene TRBJ1-6, with D tentatively TRBD1 (5 bases). V lost 5 bases and J 5 bases, leaving 10 bases between the germline ends. From germline, CDR1 is LNHDA and CDR2 SQIVND (reference sequence). The CDR3 is 14 residues long. The CDR3 DNA reads as TGTGCCAGTAGTCCAGGGTGGAATAATTCACCCCTCCACTTT. Protein product: CASSPGWNNSPLHF.

The chain uses TRBV11-2 and TRBJ1-1; 8 bases align to TRBD1. The CDR3 totals 15 residues. V trimming: 3 bases; J trimming: 4 bases; junction bases outside the gene matches: 7. Germline V CDR1 and CDR2: SGHAT, FQNNGV. The CDR3 DNA reads as TGTGCCAGCAGCTTGACAGGGGAGCAAGGCACTGAAGCTTTCTTT. It codes for CASSLTGEQGTEAFF. Full variable domain (missing parts from reference TRBV11-2 and TRBJ1-1): EAGVAQSPRYKIIEKRQSVAFWCNPISGHATLYWYQQILGQGPKLLIQFQNNGVVDDSQLPKDRFSAERLKGVDSTLKIQPAKLEDSAVYLCASSLTGEQGTEAFFGQGTRLTVV.

The J gene is TRBJ2-5, the V gene TRBV15; TRBD2 is a possible D gene (5 bases). The germline gives CDR1 LNHNV, CDR2 YYDKDF (reference sequence). CDR3 length: 13 residues. Trimming removed 0 bases at V and 5 bases at J, with 7 bases between. CDR3 in amino acids: CATSRDRRETQYF. The CDR3 DNA is TGTGCCACCAGCAGAGATCGGAGGGAGACCCAGTACTTC.

The V call is TRBV27, the J call TRBJ2-3; TRBD2 matches at 16 bases. This CDR3 is 16 amino acids long. Germline V gene lookup returns CDR1 MNHEY and CDR2 SMNVEV (reference sequence). The V segment lost 8 bases and the J segment 6 bases; nucleotides outside the gene matches: 8. Here the CDR3 reads CASLGTSGGAYDTQYF. CDR3 nucleotide sequence: TGTGCCAGCCTCGGGACTAGCGGGGGGGCGTATGATACGCAGTATTTT.

The chain employs TRBV4-2 and TRBJ2-1; 7 nucleotides agree with TRBD1. J was trimmed by 4 bases and V by 4 bases; bases with no gene match: 4. In germline, CDR1 is LGHNA, CDR2 YNFKEQ. This CDR3 spans 14 amino acids. CDR3 bases: TGTGCCAGCAGCCGAATGGACAGGTACAATGAGCAGTTCTTC. Translated: CASSRMDRYNEQFF.

The gene calls are TRBV6-1 and TRBJ1-3; no definite D call. This CDR3 contains 12 residues. V was shortened by 3 bases and J by 3 bases, with 3 bases between the two germline ends. Germline V lookup: CDR1 MNHNS, CDR2 SASEGT. As DNA, the CDR3 is TGTGCCAGCAGTGACAGTGGAAACACCATATATTTT. Encoded protein: CASSDSGNTIYF.